A selection of T cell receptor beta chains follows, all from one sample in a study of early T cells in non-severe SARS-CoV-2 infection. A single record per CDR3 protein comes from TCRdb applying MiXCR to the 5' RACE reads. The table has roughly 47,000 distinct CDR3 sequences, around 6.9% seen once. Specimen: whole blood, collected at baseline. The origin of the receptors is an adult who was a healthcare worker with PCR-confirmed SARS-CoV-2 infection or an uninfected control (not recorded which). The CDR3 runs from the conserved cysteine through the conserved F or W. The order of the fields is clone size, V gene, D gene, J gene, CDR3 DNA, CDR3 protein. The D gene is left open where the match is weak. Clone size is shown for a subset of rows, as once, few, many or a class of expanded clone.

few,TRBV7-9,.,TRBJ1-4,TGTGCCAGCAGCTTGAAGGCAGGGGCAACTAATGAAAAACTGTTTTTT,CASSLKAGATNEKLFF
many,TRBV7-7,TRBD1,TRBJ2-2,TGTGCTAGCAGCTTAACAGGGACAGCGAACACCGGGGAGCTGTTTTTT,CASSLTGTANTGELFF
many,TRBV7-6,TRBD2,TRBJ2-3,TGTGCCAGCAGCCCAACTAGCGGGGGCTACACAGATACGCAGTATTTT,CASSPTSGGYTDTQYF
few,TRBV5-8,TRBD1,TRBJ1-2,TGTGCCAGCAGCTTCAGGGGGGAAGCTAACTATGGCTACACCTTC,CASSFRGEANYGYTF
many,TRBV7-2,.,TRBJ2-3,TGTGCCAGCAGCTTAGACGGGGGTACAGATACGCAGTATTTT,CASSLDGGTDTQYF
many,TRBV7-6,.,TRBJ2-7,TGTGCCAGCAGCTTAGCGGGGCACTACGAGCAGTACTTC,CASSLAGHYEQYF
many,TRBV14,.,TRBJ2-7,TGTGCCAGCAGCCTCGGACGTAACGAGCAGTACTTC,CASSLGRNEQYF
few,TRBV7-2,.,TRBJ2-2,TGTGCCAGCAGCCCTAGGTCTCTAGGCGGGATCGGGGAGCTGTTTTTT,CASSPRSLGGIGELFF
many,TRBV29-1,TRBD2,TRBJ2-7,TGCAGCGTTGAAGCACTAGCGGGGGGAAAGGAGCAGTACTTC,CSVEALAGGKEQYF
few,TRBV10-3,.,TRBJ2-3,TGTGCCATCAGGAGGGGCCTCGGCACAGATACGCAGTATTTT,CAIRRGLGTDTQYF
few,TRBV6-5,.,TRBJ2-7,TGTGCCAGCAGTTTGGCGCTCTCCTACGAGCAGTACTTC,CASSLALSYEQYF
many,TRBV7-9,TRBD1,TRBJ2-7,TGTGCCAGCAGTTTAGGGACAGGGTCAGTCTACGAGCAGTACTTC,CASSLGTGSVYEQYF
.,TRBV12-3/TRBV12-4,TRBD2,TRBJ2-5,TGTGCCAGCAGTAGGACTTATGCGGGGGGCCAGGAGACCCAGTACTTC,CASSRTYAGGQETQYF
few,TRBV7-9,.,TRBJ2-1,TGTGCCAGCAGCCCCCCAGGTGCTCCCTTAGGGCCGGGGCTTTACAATGAGCAGTTCTTC,CASSPPGAPLGPGLYNEQFF
many,TRBV6-2/TRBV6-3,.,TRBJ1-5,TGTGCCAGCAGATATGACCTTTATCAGCCCCAGCATTTT,CASRYDLYQPQHF
many,TRBV11-1,.,TRBJ2-2,TGTGCCAGCAGCCCATACCCACACAGGGAGCGGGGTGCCGGGGAGCTGTTTTTT,CASSPYPHRERGAGELFF